This T cell receptor (beta chain) was found in a study of T-cell memory formation after mild COVID-19. Regarding the study as a whole: Contracting clones localized mainly to CM and EM when CD4+ and mainly to EMRA when CD8+. Some SARS-CoV-2-responding clones were already detected in memory before infection.

The germline V and J ends were trimmed by 4 bases and 6 bases, with 18 bases remaining between them. Germline V gene data show CDR1 as LGHDT and CDR2 as YNNKEL (reference sequence). This CDR3 spans 15 amino acids. This clonotype was found a few times. Its antigen is unknown. Via MiXCR, TCRdb re-called the 5' RACE reads, giving one row per CDR3 protein. The sample records a few hundred thousand distinct CDR3 sequences, 9.4% being singletons. This clonotype was sampled from a man between 18 and 35 years old who had mild COVID-19 (a few samples of this study predate the infection). Cell type and time point are not known. Material: PBMCs or a T cell subset sorted from them (not recorded which). The chain links TRBV3-1 to TRBJ1-2; D gene uncertain. The CDR3 bases are TGTGCCAGCAGCCTCCTCTCCGGGCCCCACAATGGCTACACCTTC. This codes for CASSLLSGPHNGYTF.